Listed here is a single T cell receptor (beta chain). Then a second PCR, running about 7 to 11 cycles, was carried out with a sample-barcoded 5' primer and a J-beta primer mix. TCRdb called the 5' RACE reads again in MiXCR, with one record for every CDR3 protein. The sample lists approximately 800,000 distinct CDR3 sequences, 40% to 65% occurring once. The sample is drawn from a study of blood T cells in healthy people across ages. This CDR3 spans 15 amino acids. Germline values: CDR1 SGHTA, CDR2 FQGNSA. With 6 bases removed from V and 2 bases from J, the gap between germline ends came to 14 bases. V and J are TRBV7-2 and TRBJ2-1; no reliable D call. Sequencing was carried out using blood. The receptor was derived from an elderly man in good health. Here the CDR3 reads CASSFGRLPYNEQFF. CDR3 bases: TGTGCCAGCAGTTTCGGCCGGCTCCCCTACAATGAGCAGTTCTTC.